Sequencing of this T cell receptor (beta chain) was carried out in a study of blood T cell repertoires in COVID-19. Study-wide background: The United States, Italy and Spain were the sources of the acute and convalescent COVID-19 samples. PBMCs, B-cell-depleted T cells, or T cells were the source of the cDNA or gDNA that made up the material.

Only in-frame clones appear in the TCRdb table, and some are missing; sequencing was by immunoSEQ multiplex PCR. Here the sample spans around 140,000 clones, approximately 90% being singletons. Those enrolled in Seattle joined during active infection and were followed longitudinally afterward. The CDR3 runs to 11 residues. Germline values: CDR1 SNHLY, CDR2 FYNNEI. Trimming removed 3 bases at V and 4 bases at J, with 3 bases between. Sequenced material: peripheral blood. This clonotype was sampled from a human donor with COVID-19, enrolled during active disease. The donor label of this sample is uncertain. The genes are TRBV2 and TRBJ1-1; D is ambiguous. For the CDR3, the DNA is TGTGCCAGCAGTGACGGCACTGAAGCTTTCTTT. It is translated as CASSDGTEAFF.